Below, 4 T cell receptor beta chains from the same sample are listed, as sequenced in a study of T-cell reconstitution after alpha-beta-depleted transplantation in children. Researchers prepared the TCRbeta library using unique molecular identifiers, the study reports. Via MiXCR, TCRdb re-called the PCR reads, giving one row per CDR3 protein. This table holds hundreds of thousands of distinct CDR3 sequences, roughly 17% found once. The sample was PBMCs from the stem cell graft donor, taken from the stem cell graft. The receptor set was obtained from a human donor who donated a stem cell graft to a child with acute myeloid leukemia.

The V gene is TRBV7-2, the J gene TRBJ2-3, with TRBD1 identical over 7 bases. V lost 0 bases and J lost 6; bases outside the gene matches: 12. The CDR3 length is 17 residues. Germline CDR1 reads SGHTA; CDR2 reads FQGNSA. The CDR3 DNA is TGTGCCAGCAGCTTAGCTGACAGGGAGAGTTTCGAGGATACGCAGTATTTT. Encoded protein: CASSLADRESFEDTQYF.

This chain links TRBV7-7 with TRBJ2-1; TRBD2 agrees at 9 bases. V shed 3 bases, J shed 8 bases, and the junction held 2 bases outside the gene matches. This CDR3 contains 13 residues. The germline CDR1 and CDR2 sequences are SSHAT and FNYEAQ (reference sequence). CDR3 nucleotide sequence: TGTGCCAGCAGCTTGCTAGCGGGGTATGAGCAGTTCTTC. This encodes CASSLLAGYEQFF.

This clonotype was picked up a small number of times. J is TRBJ2-7 and V is TRBV12-3 or TRBV12-4; D remains ambiguous. The V end was cut by 0 bases, the J end by 3 bases, with 3 bases between. The CDR3 totals 12 residues. The CDR3 sequence: CASSLAHYEQYF. CDR3 coding DNA: TGTGCCAGCAGTTTAGCGCACTACGAGCAGTACTTC.

This clonotype was found once. For the CDR3, the DNA is TGTGCAGGTGGGGTTGGGAGGGACATTCAGTACTTC. As protein: CAGGVGRDIQYF. The V gene is TRBV12-3 or TRBV12-4, the J gene TRBJ2-4; TRBD2 matches at 7 bases. The length of the CDR3 is 12 residues.